This record looks at one TCR beta chain sequence and its context. Some clones are missing from TCRdb's copy, which holds only in-frame ones; the method was immunoSEQ multiplex PCR. This table has roughly 450,000 clones, less than 95% appearing once. The participants were between about 18 and 100 years old and came from about two dozen US areas. Recovered participants had two consecutive negative NP/OP PCR tests, healthcare professional clearance, or symptom resolution. The entry originates in a study of blood T cell repertoires in COVID-19. Study details: The study drew acute and convalescent COVID-19 samples from the United States, Italy and Spain.

The CDR3 sequence is 14 residues long. With 6 bases clipped from V and 4 bases from J, the junction kept 6 bases outside the gene matches. Germline V gene sequence: CDR1 LNHDA, CDR2 SQIVND (reference sequence). This chain joins TRBV19 and TRBJ1-5; 7 bases match TRBD1. The receptor comes from a man younger than 35 who had recovered from COVID-19. The specimen was PBMCs or T cells enriched from blood (not recorded which). In DNA, the CDR3 is TGTGCCAGTAGCAACACAGGGGCTAATCAGCCCCAGCATTTT. This codes for CASSNTGANQPQHF.